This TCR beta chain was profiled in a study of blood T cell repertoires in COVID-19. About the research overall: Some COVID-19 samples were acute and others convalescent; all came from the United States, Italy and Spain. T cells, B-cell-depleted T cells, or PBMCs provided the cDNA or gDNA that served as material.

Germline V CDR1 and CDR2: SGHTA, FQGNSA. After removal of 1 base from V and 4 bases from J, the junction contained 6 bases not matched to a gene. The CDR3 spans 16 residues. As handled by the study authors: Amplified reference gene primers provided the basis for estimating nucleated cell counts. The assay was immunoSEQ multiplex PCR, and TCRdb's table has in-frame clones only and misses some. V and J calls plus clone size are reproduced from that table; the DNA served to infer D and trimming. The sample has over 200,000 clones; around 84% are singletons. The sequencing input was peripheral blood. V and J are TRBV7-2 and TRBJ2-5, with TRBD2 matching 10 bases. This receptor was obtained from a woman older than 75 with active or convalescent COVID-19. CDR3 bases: TGTGCCAGCAGCTTAGGTAGCGGGGGGTTAAGAGAGACCCAGTACTTC. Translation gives CASSLGSGGLRETQYF. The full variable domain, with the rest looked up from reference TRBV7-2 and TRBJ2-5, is GAGVSQSPSNKVTEKGKDVELRCDPISGHTALYWYRQSLGQGLEFLIYFQGNSAPDKSGLPSDRFSAERTGGSVSTLTIQRTQQEDSAVYLCASSLGSGGLRETQYFGPGTRLLVL.